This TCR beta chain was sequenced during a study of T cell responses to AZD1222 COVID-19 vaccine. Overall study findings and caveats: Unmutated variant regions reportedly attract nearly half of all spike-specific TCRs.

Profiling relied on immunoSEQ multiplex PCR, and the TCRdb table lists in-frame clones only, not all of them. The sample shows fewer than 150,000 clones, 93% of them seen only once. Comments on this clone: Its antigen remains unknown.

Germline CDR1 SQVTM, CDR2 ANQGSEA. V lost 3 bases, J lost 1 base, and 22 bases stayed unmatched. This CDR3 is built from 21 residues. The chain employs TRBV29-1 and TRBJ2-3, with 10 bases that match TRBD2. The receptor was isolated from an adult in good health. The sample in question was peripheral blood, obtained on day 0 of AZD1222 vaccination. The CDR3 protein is CSVEFGAMVVAGGQRTDTQYF. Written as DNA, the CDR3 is TGCAGCGTTGAGTTTGGCGCCATGGTAGTAGCGGGAGGCCAGCGCACAGATACGCAGTATTTT.